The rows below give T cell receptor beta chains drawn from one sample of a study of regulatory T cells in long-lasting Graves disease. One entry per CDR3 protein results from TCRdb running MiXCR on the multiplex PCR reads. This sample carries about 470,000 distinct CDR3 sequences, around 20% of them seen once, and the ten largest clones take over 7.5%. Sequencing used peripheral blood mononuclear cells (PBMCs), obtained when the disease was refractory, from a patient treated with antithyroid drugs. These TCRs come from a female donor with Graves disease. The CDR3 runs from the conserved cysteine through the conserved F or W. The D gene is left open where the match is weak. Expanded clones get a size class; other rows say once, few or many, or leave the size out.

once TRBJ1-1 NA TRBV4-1 TGCGCCAGCAGCCAAGGCACAGACACTGAAGCTTTCTTT CASSQGTDTEAFF
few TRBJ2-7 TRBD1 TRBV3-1 TGTGCCAGCAGCCCGGTCGGACAGGGGGCTCGCGAGCAGTACTTC CASSPVGQGAREQYF
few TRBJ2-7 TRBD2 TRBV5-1 TGCGCCAGCAGTCAAGGCCTAGCGGGAGCCCACGAGCAGTACTTC CASSQGLAGAHEQYF
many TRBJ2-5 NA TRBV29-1 TGCAGCGTTGGCCTAACCGGGACCATCCAAGAGACCCAGTACTTC CSVGLTGTIQETQYF
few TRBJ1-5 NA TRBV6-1 TGTGCCAGCCTTCAGGCCGGGTATAGTCAGCCCCAGCATTTT CASLQAGYSQPQHF
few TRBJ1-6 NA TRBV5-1 TGCGCCAGCAGCTTGGAGGCGAATTCACCCCTCCACTTT CASSLEANSPLHF
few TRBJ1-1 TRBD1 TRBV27 TGTGCCAGCAGTTTGACAGGGGAGGACACTGAAGCTTTCTTT CASSLTGEDTEAFF
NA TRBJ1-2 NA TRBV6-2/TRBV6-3 TGTGCCAGCAGTTATCTCTATGGCTACACCTTC CASSYLYGYTF
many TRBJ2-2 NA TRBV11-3 TGTGCCAGCAGCTTAGATCTGAGTCGGATCGGGGAGCTGTTTTTT CASSLDLSRIGELFF
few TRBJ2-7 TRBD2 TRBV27 TGTGCCAGCATCCGAGGGAGCGGGAGAGGCGAGCAGTACTTC CASIRGSGRGEQYF
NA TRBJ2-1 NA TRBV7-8 TGTGCCAGCAGCCCCAGCTGGGGGATTAACAATGAGCAGTTCTTC CASSPSWGINNEQFF
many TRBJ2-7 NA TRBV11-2 TGTGCCAGTCTAAGGACGGATACCTACGAGCAGTACTTC CASLRTDTYEQYF
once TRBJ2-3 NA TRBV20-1 TGCAGTGCTAGAGATTTCGTCCTAGGCTTGGATACGCAGTATTTT CSARDFVLGLDTQYF
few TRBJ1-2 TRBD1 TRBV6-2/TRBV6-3 TGTGCCAGCAGTTCCACAGGGGAGTTCGGGGATGGCTACACCTTC CASSSTGEFGDGYTF
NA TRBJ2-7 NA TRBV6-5 TGTGCCAGCAGTTACGGCAGGGGGGCGCGCGAGCAGTACTTC CASSYGRGAREQYF
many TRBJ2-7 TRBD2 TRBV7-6 TGTGCCAGCAGCTCGCACCTTGGGACTAGCGGTATTTACGAGCAGTACTTC CASSSHLGTSGIYEQYF
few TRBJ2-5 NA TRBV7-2 TGTGCCAGCAGCTTAGTAGTAGGGTCGGAGGTCTTCTTC CASSLVVGSEVFF
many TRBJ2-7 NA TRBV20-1 TGCAGTGCTAGAGATGGACAGTCCTACGAGCAGTACTTC CSARDGQSYEQYF
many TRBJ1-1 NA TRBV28 TGTGCCAGCAATCTCAGGGGCTCGCGCACTGAAGCTTTCTTT CASNLRGSRTEAFF
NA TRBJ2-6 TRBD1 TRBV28 TGTGCCAGCAGTTCGGACAGGGCTGGTGGGGCCAACGTCCTGACTTTC CASSSDRAGGANVLTF
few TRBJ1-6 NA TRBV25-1 TGTGCCAGCAGTGAGGCCCCTGCGAATTCACCCCTCCACTTT CASSEAPANSPLHF
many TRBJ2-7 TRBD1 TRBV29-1 TGCAGCGTTGAAGGGGACAGGCGGTACGAGCAGTACTTC CSVEGDRRYEQYF
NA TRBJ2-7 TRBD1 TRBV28 TGTGCCAGCTCCGCCGGGACAGGCCGCTTCTACGAGCAGTACTTC CASSAGTGRFYEQYF
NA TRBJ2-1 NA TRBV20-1 TGCAGTGCTAGCACCCATCGCTGGGATGAGCAGTTCTTC CSASTHRWDEQFF
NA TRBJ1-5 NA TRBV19 TGTGCCAGTAGTACCCAGGGCGGAGGCAATCAGCCCCAGCATTTT CASSTQGGGNQPQHF
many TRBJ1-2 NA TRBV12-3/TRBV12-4 TGTGCCAGCAGTTCGCGGGTCGAATATGGCTACACCTTC CASSSRVEYGYTF
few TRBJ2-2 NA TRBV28 TGTGCCAGCAGGTGGTTCGGGCAGGCCTCCCTGAACACCGGGGAGCTGTTTTTT CASRWFGQASLNTGELFF
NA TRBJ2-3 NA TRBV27 TGTGCCAGCAGTTTTGCCCGGGGAAGCACAGATACGCAGTATTTT CASSFARGSTDTQYF
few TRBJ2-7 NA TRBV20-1 TGCAGTGCCCCTGACCGAAGCTCCTACGAGCAGTACTTC CSAPDRSSYEQYF
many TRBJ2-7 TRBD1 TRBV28 TGTGCCAGCAGCCTAACCACCGACAGGGCTGCGCAGTACTTC CASSLTTDRAAQYF
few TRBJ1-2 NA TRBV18 TGTGCCAGCTCACCGGGGGTAGGGCTTCGTGGTGGCTACACCTTC CASSPGVGLRGGYTF
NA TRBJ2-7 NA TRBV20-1 TGCAGTGCTAGAGATAAGGGCGCTAGCGTGAGCGAGCAGTACTTC CSARDKGASVSEQYF
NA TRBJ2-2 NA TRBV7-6 TGTGCCAGCAGCTTGTCATCTTCGCCATACACCGGGGAGCTGTTTTTT CASSLSSSPYTGELFF
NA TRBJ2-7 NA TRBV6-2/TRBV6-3 TGTGCCAGCAGTCCCCTTTCGACTATTGTAGCTTACGAGCAGTACTTC CASSPLSTIVAYEQYF
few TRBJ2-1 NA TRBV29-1 TGCAGCGTTGAAAAAGCGGATTCCTACAATGAGCAGTTCTTC CSVEKADSYNEQFF
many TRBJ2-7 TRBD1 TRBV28 TGTGCCAGCAGTTTATCCGCAGGGGGCTACGAGCAGTACTTC CASSLSAGGYEQYF
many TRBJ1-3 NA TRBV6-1 TGTGCCAGCAGTAGACCTTACAGAAACACCATATATTTT CASSRPYRNTIYF
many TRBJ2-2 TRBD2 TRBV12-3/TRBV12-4 TGTGCCAGCACCGAACTAGCGCCGAACACCGGGGAGCTGTTTTTT CASTELAPNTGELFF
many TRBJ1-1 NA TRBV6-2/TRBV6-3 TGTGCCAGCAGTTCGGGGCTAGAAACTGAAGCTTTCTTT CASSSGLETEAFF
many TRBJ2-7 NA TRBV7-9 TGTGCCAGCAGCCCGGCGGTTCTACAAGGCGAGCAGTACTTC CASSPAVLQGEQYF
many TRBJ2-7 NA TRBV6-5 TGTGCCAGCAGTTACTCAGGAAACGGAAACTACGAGCAGTACTTC CASSYSGNGNYEQYF
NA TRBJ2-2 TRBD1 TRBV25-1 TGTGCCAGCAGTGACTCAACAGGGGGCTACACCGGGGAGCTGTTTTTT CASSDSTGGYTGELFF